This is a list of T cell receptor beta chains from one sample in a study of low-dose radiotherapy and immunotherapy resistance in tumors. TCRdb called the reads again in MiXCR, with one record for every CDR3 protein. The table records tens of thousands of distinct CDR3 sequences, 18% of them present only once. The source material was PBMCs, sampled before treatment. These receptors were obtained from a male donor with prostate cancer. Both conserved end residues are part of each CDR3. Fields, in order: CDR3 length, V gene, clone size, J gene, D gene, CDR3 protein, CDR3 DNA. A D gene is named only where the DNA matches it firmly. For some rows the clone size is stated as once, few or many, or as a class when expanded; others skip it.

CDR3 length: 13
V gene: TRBV10-3
clone size: NA
J gene: TRBJ2-5
D gene: NA
CDR3 protein: CAISEFREETQYF
CDR3 DNA: TGTGCCATCAGTGAGTTCAGGGAAGAGACCCAGTACTTC

CDR3 length: 16
V gene: TRBV2
clone size: many
J gene: TRBJ2-1
D gene: TRBD2
CDR3 protein: CASSERSGGLYNEQFF
CDR3 DNA: TGTGCCAGCAGTGAACGGAGCGGGGGACTCTACAATGAGCAGTTCTTC

CDR3 length: 15
V gene: TRBV6-1
clone size: many
J gene: TRBJ2-1
D gene: TRBD1
CDR3 protein: CASSRDRGPTDEQFF
CDR3 DNA: TGTGCCAGCAGTCGGGACAGGGGGCCTACGGATGAGCAGTTCTTC

CDR3 length: 16
V gene: TRBV5-1
clone size: many
J gene: TRBJ2-1
D gene: TRBD1
CDR3 protein: CASSLGGQGNYNEQFF
CDR3 DNA: TGCGCCAGCAGCTTGGGGGGACAGGGGAACTACAATGAGCAGTTCTTC

CDR3 length: 14
V gene: TRBV14
clone size: many
J gene: TRBJ2-1
D gene: NA
CDR3 protein: CASSQNSFGNEQFF
CDR3 DNA: TGTGCCAGCAGCCAAAATTCGTTTGGCAATGAGCAGTTCTTC

CDR3 length: 17
V gene: TRBV5-4
clone size: few
J gene: TRBJ2-2
D gene: NA
CDR3 protein: CASSTRQAPNTGELFFF
CDR3 DNA: NA

CDR3 length: 15
V gene: TRBV27
clone size: many
J gene: TRBJ2-4
D gene: NA
CDR3 protein: CASSLRQGYLNIQYF
CDR3 DNA: TGTGCCAGCAGTTTACGTCAGGGTTATTTAAACATTCAGTACTTC

CDR3 length: 17
V gene: TRBV11-2
clone size: many
J gene: TRBJ2-2
D gene: NA
CDR3 protein: CASSLEGGGFYTGELFF
CDR3 DNA: TGTGCCAGCAGCTTAGAAGGGGGGGGTTTCTACACCGGGGAGCTGTTTTTT

CDR3 length: 16
V gene: TRBV4-1
clone size: many
J gene: TRBJ1-6
D gene: TRBD1
CDR3 protein: CASSQSPQGQGSPLHF
CDR3 DNA: TGCGCCAGCAGCCAATCACCTCAGGGACAGGGCTCACCCCTCCACTTT

CDR3 length: 14
V gene: TRBV7-3
clone size: few
J gene: TRBJ2-4
D gene: TRBD2
CDR3 protein: CASSFGTSGGIQYF
CDR3 DNA: TGTGCCAGCAGCTTCGGGACTAGCGGGGGCATTCAGTACTTC

CDR3 length: 15
V gene: TRBV9
clone size: many
J gene: TRBJ2-2
D gene: NA
CDR3 protein: CASSVSVGNTGELFF
CDR3 DNA: TGTGCCAGCAGCGTATCTGTGGGGAACACCGGGGAGCTGTTTTTT

CDR3 length: 14
V gene: TRBV5-1
clone size: many
J gene: TRBJ1-5
D gene: NA
CDR3 protein: CASSEDSSNQPQHF
CDR3 DNA: TGCGCCAGCAGCGAAGACAGTAGCAATCAGCCCCAGCATTTT

CDR3 length: 14
V gene: TRBV3-1
clone size: many
J gene: TRBJ2-3
D gene: NA
CDR3 protein: CASSQELETDTQYF
CDR3 DNA: TGTGCCAGCAGCCAAGAATTAGAAACAGATACGCAGTATTTT

CDR3 length: 17
V gene: TRBV5-5
clone size: many
J gene: TRBJ1-5
D gene: TRBD1
CDR3 protein: CASSRSTGEVGVEPQHF
CDR3 DNA: TGTGCCAGCAGCCGCTCGACAGGGGAAGTTGGAGTGGAGCCCCAGCATTTT

CDR3 length: 15
V gene: TRBV5-1
clone size: many
J gene: TRBJ1-4
D gene: NA
CDR3 protein: CASSLPGDPNEKLFF
CDR3 DNA: TGCGCCAGCAGTTTGCCGGGGGATCCTAATGAAAAACTGTTTTTT

CDR3 length: 13
V gene: TRBV7-9
clone size: many
J gene: TRBJ1-5
D gene: NA
CDR3 protein: CASSPTGYQPQHF
CDR3 DNA: TGTGCCAGCAGTCCGACAGGATATCAGCCCCAGCATTTT

CDR3 length: 12
V gene: TRBV30
clone size: many
J gene: TRBJ1-4
D gene: TRBD1
CDR3 protein: CAWSRQGEKLFF
CDR3 DNA: TGTGCCTGGAGCAGACAGGGAGAAAAACTGTTTTTT

CDR3 length: 13
V gene: TRBV2
clone size: many
J gene: TRBJ2-4
D gene: NA
CDR3 protein: CASISSTADIQYF
CDR3 DNA: TGTGCCAGCATCTCCTCCACGGCCGACATTCAGTACTTC

CDR3 length: 16
V gene: TRBV7-8
clone size: many
J gene: TRBJ1-6
D gene: NA
CDR3 protein: CASSLVRVGGNSPLHF
CDR3 DNA: TGTGCCAGCAGCTTAGTTCGGGTGGGAGGCAATTCACCCCTCCACTTT

CDR3 length: 13
V gene: TRBV20-1
clone size: many
J gene: TRBJ2-3
D gene: TRBD2
CDR3 protein: CSAPMRGADTQYF
CDR3 DNA: TGCAGTGCCCCTATGCGGGGGGCAGATACGCAGTATTTT

CDR3 length: 15
V gene: TRBV7-8
clone size: many
J gene: TRBJ1-3
D gene: NA
CDR3 protein: CASSLVAFSGNTIYF
CDR3 DNA: TGTGCCAGCAGCTTAGTTGCGTTCTCTGGAAACACCATATATTTT

CDR3 length: 14
V gene: TRBV7-2
clone size: many
J gene: TRBJ1-5
D gene: TRBD1
CDR3 protein: CASSFRTGDQPQHF
CDR3 DNA: TGTGCCAGCAGCTTCAGGACAGGGGATCAGCCCCAGCATTTT

CDR3 length: 18
V gene: TRBV4-1
clone size: many
J gene: TRBJ2-1
D gene: TRBD2
CDR3 protein: CASSPNSLPGRLNNEQFF
CDR3 DNA: TGCGCCAGCAGCCCTAATTCCCTCCCCGGGAGGCTAAACAATGAGCAGTTCTTC

CDR3 length: 12
V gene: TRBV5-1
clone size: NA
J gene: TRBJ2-2
D gene: NA
CDR3 protein: CASSLGSGELFF
CDR3 DNA: TGCGCCAGCAGCTTGGGTAGCGGGGAGCTGTTTTTT

CDR3 length: 18
V gene: TRBV11-3
clone size: many
J gene: TRBJ1-1
D gene: NA
CDR3 protein: CASSLGGEGTPRNTEAFF
CDR3 DNA: TGTGCCAGCAGCTTAGGAGGGGAGGGGACCCCGAGGAACACTGAAGCTTTCTTT

CDR3 length: 15
V gene: TRBV29-1
clone size: many
J gene: TRBJ2-7
D gene: TRBD1
CDR3 protein: CSVEADRSAGGEQYF
CDR3 DNA: TGCAGCGTTGAAGCTGACAGATCAGCAGGGGGCGAGCAGTACTTC

CDR3 length: 12
V gene: TRBV29-1
clone size: many
J gene: TRBJ2-7
D gene: NA
CDR3 protein: CSVGVGRGEQYF
CDR3 DNA: TGCAGCGTTGGGGTAGGGCGAGGGGAGCAGTACTTC

CDR3 length: 15
V gene: TRBV7-8
clone size: many
J gene: TRBJ1-6
D gene: NA
CDR3 protein: CASSLVRQGHSPLHF
CDR3 DNA: TGTGCCAGCAGCTTAGTAAGGCAGGGCCACTCACCCCTCCACTTT

CDR3 length: 16
V gene: TRBV3-1
clone size: many
J gene: TRBJ2-5
D gene: NA
CDR3 protein: CASSQEAGQLWETQYF
CDR3 DNA: TGTGCCAGCAGCCAAGAGGCCGGACAGTTATGGGAGACCCAGTACTTC

CDR3 length: 15
V gene: TRBV4-1
clone size: many
J gene: TRBJ2-7
D gene: NA
CDR3 protein: CASSLRDNDPYEQYF
CDR3 DNA: TGCGCCAGCAGCCTCCGGGATAATGATCCCTACGAGCAGTACTTC

CDR3 length: 15
V gene: TRBV6-2/TRBV6-3
clone size: many
J gene: TRBJ1-1
D gene: NA
CDR3 protein: CASSTRGHSNTEAFF
CDR3 DNA: TGTGCCAGCAGTACTCGGGGACACTCGAACACTGAAGCTTTCTTT

CDR3 length: 15
V gene: TRBV15
clone size: many
J gene: TRBJ1-6
D gene: TRBD1
CDR3 protein: CATSREDRVGSPLHF
CDR3 DNA: TGTGCCACCAGCAGGGAGGACAGGGTGGGTTCACCCCTCCACTTT

CDR3 length: 15
V gene: TRBV15
clone size: many
J gene: TRBJ1-1
D gene: NA
CDR3 protein: CATSREARVNTEAFF
CDR3 DNA: TGTGCCACCAGCAGAGAGGCCAGGGTGAACACTGAAGCTTTCTTT

CDR3 length: 16
V gene: TRBV7-6
clone size: many
J gene: TRBJ1-6
D gene: TRBD1
CDR3 protein: CASSPQGEGLNSPLHF
CDR3 DNA: TGTGCCAGCAGCCCCCAGGGGGAGGGACTCAATTCACCCCTCCACTTT

CDR3 length: 17
V gene: TRBV6-2/TRBV6-3
clone size: many
J gene: TRBJ2-2
D gene: TRBD2
CDR3 protein: CASSLRTSGGSTGELFF
CDR3 DNA: TGTGCCAGCAGTCTCCGGACTAGCGGGGGGAGCACCGGGGAGCTGTTTTTT

CDR3 length: 11
V gene: TRBV10-2
clone size: few
J gene: TRBJ2-5
D gene: NA
CDR3 protein: CASRKQETQYF
CDR3 DNA: TGCGCCAGCAGGAAACAGGAGACCCAGTACTTC

CDR3 length: 15
V gene: TRBV21-1
clone size: many
J gene: TRBJ2-1
D gene: NA
CDR3 protein: CASSKAWTDYNEQFF
CDR3 DNA: TGTGCCAGCAGCAAAGCGTGGACAGACTACAATGAGCAGTTCTTC

CDR3 length: 13
V gene: TRBV29-1
clone size: many
J gene: TRBJ2-7
D gene: NA
CDR3 protein: CSVGGWQGYEQYF
CDR3 DNA: TGCAGCGTTGGGGGGTGGCAGGGCTACGAGCAGTACTTC

CDR3 length: 15
V gene: TRBV23-1
clone size: many
J gene: TRBJ1-5
D gene: TRBD1
CDR3 protein: CASSQDRVPNQPQHF
CDR3 DNA: TGCGCCAGCAGTCAAGACAGGGTCCCCAATCAGCCCCAGCATTTT

CDR3 length: 13
V gene: TRBV29-1
clone size: many
J gene: TRBJ2-7
D gene: NA
CDR3 protein: CSVSDRGNYEQYF
CDR3 DNA: TGCAGCGTTTCGGATCGGGGGAACTACGAGCAGTACTTC

CDR3 length: 12
V gene: TRBV7-2
clone size: many
J gene: TRBJ2-1
D gene: NA
CDR3 protein: CASSLWGYEQFF
CDR3 DNA: TGTGCCAGCAGCTTATGGGGTTATGAGCAGTTCTTC

CDR3 length: 13
V gene: TRBV19
clone size: many
J gene: TRBJ2-2
D gene: NA
CDR3 protein: CASSIGRTGELFF
CDR3 DNA: TGTGCCAGTAGTATAGGGAGAACCGGGGAGCTGTTTTTT

CDR3 length: 14
V gene: TRBV5-1
clone size: many
J gene: TRBJ1-5
D gene: NA
CDR3 protein: CASSGTEINQPQHF
CDR3 DNA: TGCGCCAGCAGCGGGACGGAGATCAATCAGCCCCAGCATTTT

CDR3 length: 13
V gene: TRBV7-6
clone size: many
J gene: TRBJ1-1
D gene: NA
CDR3 protein: CASSLGRNTEAFF
CDR3 DNA: TGTGCCAGCAGCTTAGGACGGAACACTGAAGCTTTCTTT

CDR3 length: 15
V gene: TRBV18
clone size: medium-sized
J gene: TRBJ2-7
D gene: TRBD1
CDR3 protein: CASSPRGRGRDEQYF
CDR3 DNA: TGTGCCAGCTCACCACGAGGCAGGGGGCGCGACGAGCAGTACTTC

CDR3 length: 14
V gene: TRBV5-3
clone size: many
J gene: TRBJ2-4
D gene: NA
CDR3 protein: CARSNLGAKNIQYF
CDR3 DNA: TGTGCCAGAAGCAACCTTGGGGCCAAAAACATTCAGTACTTC

CDR3 length: 11
V gene: TRBV30
clone size: NA
J gene: TRBJ2-7
D gene: NA
CDR3 protein: CAWSEMYEQYF
CDR3 DNA: TGTGCCTGGAGTGAAATGTACGAGCAGTACTTC

CDR3 length: 17
V gene: TRBV5-1
clone size: once
J gene: TRBJ2-7
D gene: TRBD2
CDR3 protein: CASSTGLAGGLSYEQYF
CDR3 DNA: TGCGCCAGCAGCACGGGACTAGCGGGGGGCCTCTCCTACGAGCAGTACTTC

CDR3 length: 15
V gene: TRBV2
clone size: many
J gene: TRBJ2-7
D gene: NA
CDR3 protein: CASSDHGRRGREQYF
CDR3 DNA: TGTGCCAGCAGTGACCATGGAAGGCGAGGGCGCGAGCAGTACTTC

CDR3 length: 16
V gene: TRBV5-6
clone size: many
J gene: TRBJ2-1
D gene: NA
CDR3 protein: CASSWMGPYSYNEQFF
CDR3 DNA: TGTGCCAGCAGCTGGATGGGGCCCTACTCCTACAATGAGCAGTTCTTC